The entry below describes one TCR beta chain. This entry belongs to a study of CD8 T cells in Susac syndrome. cDNA came from roughly 0.47 to 1 ug RNA primed by random hexamers. Via MiXCR, TCRdb re-called the immunoSEQ multiplex PCR reads, giving one row per CDR3 protein. The table has about 140,000 distinct CDR3 sequences, roughly 95% seen once. The V end lost 8 bases, the J end lost 7 bases, and 15 bases lay between the germline ends. CDR3 length: 14 residues. The V gene's germline CDR1 is SNHLY and CDR2 FYNNEI. This sequence joins TRBV2 and TRBJ1-6; tentatively, D is TRBD1 (6 bases). The sequence derives from a human donor with Susac syndrome. Sequenced material: CD4+ T cells from PBMCs. The DNA for the CDR3 is TGTGCCAGCGTACTGACAGGTCCCAATTCACCCCTCCACTTT. Translated, it gives CASVLTGPNSPLHF.